What follows are 11 T cell receptor beta chains derived from one specimen sequenced in a study of beta chain features in type 1 diabetes. Isolated RNA was reverse transcribed in full, so expressed TCRB transcripts were sequenced. Assay used: immunoSEQ multiplex PCR; TCRdb lists only in-frame clones, some missing. This sample has approximately 160,000 clones; roughly 8% occur once, and the top ten carry 0.5% to 0.65%. Sequencing used central memory CD4+ T cells from blood. The receptor set was obtained from a man between 18 and 29 years old in good health.

This clone came up many times. The V gene is TRBV28, the J gene TRBJ2-7; D might be TRBD1 (7 bases). This CDR3 has 15 amino acids. Trimming removed 5 bases at V and 2 bases at J, with 16 bases between. The germline CDR1 and CDR2 sequences are MDHEN and SYDVKM. The CDR3 here is CASSVGGTATYEQYF. The CDR3 DNA is TGTGCCAGCAGTGTAGGCGGGACAGCCACCTACGAGCAGTACTTC.

The CDR3 region is CASSQVREGPRRNTQYF. The CDR3 DNA follows: TGTGCCAGCAGCCAAGTTCGGGAGGGGCCTAGGAGAAATACGCAGTATTTT. The chain is built from TRBV14 and TRBJ2-3, with 8 bases matching TRBD2. The CDR3 length is 17 residues. The germline V gene encodes CDR1 SGHDN and CDR2 FVKESK. J lost 7 bases, V lost 1 base, and 13 bases had no gene match. Full variable domain (outside the CDR3, taken from reference TRBV14 and TRBJ2-3): EAGVTQFPSHSVIEKGQTVTLRCDPISGHDNLYWYRRVMGKEIKFLLHFVKESKQDESGMPNNRFLAERTGGTYSTLKVQPAELEDSGVYFCASSQVREGPRRNTQYFGPGTRLTVL.

J is TRBJ2-1 and V is TRBV11-1; maybe TRBD2 (6 bases). CDR1 is SGHAT and CDR2 is FQDESV in the germline V gene (reference sequence). The CDR3 has 15 amino acids. The V end was cut by 3 bases, the J end by 7 bases, with 16 bases between. CDR3 loop: CASSFTGTRDNEQFF. In nucleotides, the CDR3 is TGTGCCAGCAGCTTCACCGGGACTCGAGATAATGAGCAGTTCTTC.

The V and J genes are TRBV4-1 and TRBJ2-5, with 11 bases that match TRBD1. CDR3 length: 17 residues. Germline V gene lookup returns CDR1 MGHRA and CDR2 YSYEKL. V lost 2 bases and J lost 11; bases outside the gene matches: 16. In DNA, the CDR3 is TGCGCCAGCAGCCAAACGTTCCTTGGACAGGGGGCGAGAGAGCAGTACTTC. Translated: CASSQTFLGQGAREQYF.

The V gene is TRBV19, the J gene TRBJ2-3, with unresolved D. The germline V and J ends were trimmed by 2 bases and 6 bases, with 3 bases remaining between them. Germline V gene sequence: CDR1 LNHDA, CDR2 SQIVND (reference sequence). This CDR3 comprises 11 residues. CDR3 DNA sequence: TGTGCCAGTAGTATAACTGATACGCAGTATTTT. Its protein is CASSITDTQYF.

Here the CDR3 DNA reads TGTGCCAGCAGCTTAGACGGGTTTGGCGAGCAGTACTTC. Translation: CASSLDGFGEQYF. The V gene is TRBV11-3, the J gene TRBJ2-7; D gene ambiguous. Trimming pared 0 bases from V and 6 bases from J, leaving 9 bases between. Germline CDR1 and CDR2: SGHNT and YENEEA. The CDR3 runs 13 residues. Variable domain in full (rest from reference TRBV11-3 and TRBJ2-7): EAGVVQSPRYKIIEKKQPVAFWCNPISGHNTLYWYLQNLGQGPELLIRYENEEAVDDSQLPKDRFSAERLKGVDSTLKIQPAELGDSAVYLCASSLDGFGEQYFGPGTRLTVT.

This clone was observed a handful of times. The genes are TRBV5-4 and TRBJ2-7; tentative D call: TRBD1 (6 bases). The germline CDR1 and CDR2 sequences are SGHNT and YYREEE (reference sequence). V was shortened by 0 bases and J by 2 bases, with 9 bases between the two germline ends. The CDR3 runs to 14 residues. The CDR3 here is CASSLGQGPYEQYF. CDR3 bases: TGTGCCAGCAGCTTGGGGCAGGGGCCCTACGAGCAGTACTTC.

This clone was picked up a small number of times. At one boundary the junction diverges from the germline segment, which might be a read error. The sample has other DNA sequences that encode this CDR3 too. This rearrangement joins TRBV7-2 to TRBJ2-7; 7 positions agree with TRBD2. The CDR3 covers 13 residues. CDR1 SGHTA and CDR2 FQGNSA come from the germline V gene. CDR3: CASSWREGYEQYF. DNA for the CDR3: TGCGCCAGCAGCTGGAGGGAGGGGTACGAGCAGTACTTC.

This clone was seen repeatedly, ten times or more. V usage is TRBV7-9 and J usage is TRBJ2-7, with 7 bases aligning to TRBD1. CDR1 is SEHNR, CDR2 FQNEAQ, per germline (reference sequence). This CDR3 spans 15 amino acids. With 5 bases clipped from V and 4 bases from J, the junction kept 11 bases outside the gene matches. In DNA form, the CDR3 reads TGTGCCAGCAGCCCCAAGACAGGGAAAGGGTACGAGCAGTACTTC. Encoded protein: CASSPKTGKGYEQYF.

This sequence joins TRBV7-8 and TRBJ2-3; maybe TRBD1 (5 bases). With 3 bases removed from V and 5 bases from J, the gap between germline ends came to 9 bases. The CDR3 loop spans 13 amino acids. Germline V gene sequence: CDR1 SGHVS, CDR2 FQNEAQ. CDR3 in DNA: TGTGCCAGCAGCTTCCAGGGATTAGATACGCAGTATTTT. Amino acids: CASSFQGLDTQYF.

The DNA of the CDR3 is TGTGCCAGCACCCTGGGGGCTATGAACACTGAAGCTTTCTTT. Translation gives CASTLGAMNTEAFF. This rearrangement joins TRBV7-2 to TRBJ1-1, with D possibly TRBD1 on 6 matching bases. CDR3 length: 14 residues. CDR1 is SGHTA, CDR2 FQGNSA, per germline. The V and J ends lost 7 bases and 0 bases respectively, with 12 bases between them.